The subject of this entry is one T cell receptor (beta chain). J lost 0 bases, V lost 3 bases, and 11 bases had no gene match. CDR1 is MGHDK, CDR2 SYGVNS, per germline. The CDR3 has 18 residues. Assay used: immunoSEQ multiplex PCR; TCRdb lists only in-frame clones, some missing. Among hundreds of thousands of clones listed, around 87% were seen once. This record comes from a study of shared T cell receptors in the human thymus. These same data were also listed under a study on human thymus T cells.

This clonotype was sampled from a boy under two years old with a congenital heart defect. Material: thymocytes. The genes are TRBV25-1 and TRBJ2-7; the match to TRBD2 covers 10 bases. CDR3 residues: CASSESHTSGESSYEQYF. The CDR3 nucleotides read TGTGCCAGCAGTGAGTCCCATACTAGCGGGGAGAGCTCCTACGAGCAGTACTTC.